The sequence of this T cell receptor beta chain was determined in a study of cytomegalovirus exposure and HLA in healthy donors (TCRdb year 2017). The study in broad terms: The 666 repertoires of the first cohort and the approximately 130 validation repertoires were produced on the same platform, according to a later analysis. The aim of the study was to test whether cataloging public T cell receptors could identify signatures of past pathogen exposure. In addition to the first cohort of 666 subjects, a separate validation cohort of about 120 different subjects was used. The study combined high-throughput TCR immunosequencing, statistical association of individual TCRs with disease status, and machine learning to predict cytomegalovirus infection status.

What the research found in general, with its limitations: Cytomegalovirus status was reported to be diagnosed by the classifier with high specificity and sensitivity in both the original and validation cohorts. The validation cohort had no HLA typing available for a later analysis, so co-occurrence within that cohort was assessed over all 120 or so repertoires. A total of fewer than 200 TCR beta chains were listed by the study as associated with cytomegalovirus. It was suggested by the authors that the approach could potentially be generalized to other disease states and immunological phenotypes. Subsequent analysis determined that TCRs grouped into clusters in the first cohort also showed a tendency toward co-occurrence across the roughly 130 validation repertoires, and 94% of cluster scores exceeded 0. Most TCR sequences were seen in very few donors, while some public TCRs were found in many individuals. In vitro tests confirmed that a few of the cytomegalovirus-associated TCR beta chains recognize cytomegalovirus antigens.

Donors formed part of the validation cohort, which comprised some 120 subjects and was distinct from the first cohort of 690 or so subjects. Library method: the immunoSEQ multiplex PCR assay. Per the source publication's procedure: A statistical classification framework was developed to diagnose cytomegalovirus status using the catalog of TCR beta chain sequences. As stored in TCRdb, this immuneACCESS dataset retains in-frame rearrangements with V and J assigned. A fraction of the clones does not appear; measured against another copy, unresolved V genes explain less than half of the discrepancy, and the remainder lacks a known reason. That table is the source of V, J and clone size, and D and trimming were worked out from the DNA. The sample table contains 110,000 to 150,000 clones; only one count was recorded for less than 95% of them. The ten top clones hold roughly 1.9% of the sample. Note on this clone: Its antigen is still unknown. Base qualities were left out, and no much larger clone turns up one base away.

V sheds 1 base and J sheds 2 bases, leaving 12 bases between their ends. CDR1 is given as LNHDA and CDR2 as SQIVND, both from the germline V gene (reference sequence). The CDR3 has 15 amino acids, counting the end cysteine and phenylalanine. Only CDR3 DNA is held: 45 bases, read in frame from base 1. Sequencing was performed on PBMCs. The V and J genes are TRBV19 and TRBJ2-7; no D gene can be assigned with confidence. This TCR was sampled from a man aged 18 to 30 in good health and CMV-seropositive. The CDR3 region: CASSIGFLGTYEQYF. In nucleotide form, the sequence is TGTGCCAGTAGTATAGGTTTTCTAGGAACCTACGAGCAGTACTTC.